One and the same sample provided the 9 T cell receptor beta chains below, sequenced in a study of identical twins. MiXCR, applied by TCRdb to the 5' RACE reads, yields one record per CDR3 protein. The repertoire holds nearly 200,000 distinct CDR3 sequences, with roughly 15% as singletons. The same specimen was also included in a second study, on T cells expressing NK-cell markers.

Sequences were obtained from CD8+ T cells sorted from blood. The receptors stem from a woman younger than 35 in good health.

This chain uses TRBV25-1 with TRBJ2-5; TRBD2 matches at 9 bases. Germline trimming cut 3 bases from V and 5 bases from J; bases unmatched to any gene: 4. The CDR3 runs 14 residues. Germline loops: CDR1 MGHDK, CDR2 SYGVNS. The CDR3 loop is CASSDAGGYETQYF. The DNA of the CDR3 is TGTGCCAGCAGTGATGCGGGGGGGTATGAGACCCAGTACTTC.

The rearrangement links TRBV6-5 to TRBJ2-3; no definite D call. Germline V gene lookup returns CDR1 MNHEY and CDR2 SVGAGI. This CDR3 spans 14 amino acids. The V and J ends lost 3 bases and 2 bases respectively, with 9 bases between them. The CDR3 loop reads CASSYQVDTDTQYF. As DNA, the CDR3 is TGTGCCAGCAGTTATCAGGTCGACACAGATACGCAGTATTTT.

The V and J genes are TRBV7-9 and TRBJ2-5, with unresolved D. The CDR3 is made up of 16 amino acids. V was trimmed by 5 bases and J by 2 bases, leaving 18 bases between them. Germline CDR1 and CDR2: SEHNR and FQNEAQ (reference sequence). As DNA, the CDR3 is TGTGCCAGCAGCCATCGGGCCGAACCCCTACAAGAGACCCAGTACTTC. Translating it yields CASSHRAEPLQETQYF. The entire variable domain, with the rest obtained from reference TRBV7-9 and TRBJ2-5, is as follows: DTGVSQNPRHKITKRGQNVTFRCDPISEHNRLYWYRQTLGQGPEFLTYFQNEAQLEKSRLLSDRFSAERPKGSFSTLEIQRTEQGDSAMYLCASSHRAEPLQETQYFGPGTRLLVL.

This clonotype occurred a few times. The J gene is TRBJ2-1, the V gene TRBV4-3, with 8 bases matching TRBD2. Germline trimming cut 0 bases from V and 6 bases from J; bases unmatched to any gene: 10. The germline gives CDR1 LGHNA, CDR2 YSLEER. The CDR3 runs to 17 residues. The CDR3 DNA reads as TGCGCCAGCAGCCAAGATAGGTCATTAGCGGGATTCAATGAGCAGTTCTTC. Protein product: CASSQDRSLAGFNEQFF.

This clonotype occurred a few times. V gene TRBV5-1 combines with J gene TRBJ2-3, with unresolved D. V was clipped by 2 bases and J by 6 bases, with 13 bases between them. The CDR3 length is 14 residues. The germline gives CDR1 SGHRS, CDR2 YFSETQ. The CDR3 sequence: CASSFRTVSDTQYF. CDR3 DNA sequence: TGCGCCAGCAGCTTCCGGACCGTTTCCGATACGCAGTATTTT.

This rearrangement joins TRBV6-1 to TRBJ2-5, with D tentatively TRBD1 or TRBD2 (5 bases each). Per the germline V gene, CDR1 is MNHNS and CDR2 is SASEGT. This CDR3 spans 14 amino acids. V shed 3 bases and J shed 5 bases, with 13 bases lying between them. The CDR3 DNA reads TGTGCCAGCAGTGACCCGGGGCCCTTGGAGACCCAGTACTTC. Protein product: CASSDPGPLETQYF.

There are a few counts of this clonotype. V and J are TRBV3-1 and TRBJ2-3, with TRBD2 as a possible D gene (5 bases). The CDR3 runs to 16 residues. Germline-derived CDR1 and CDR2 are LGHDT and YNNKEL (reference sequence). V gave up 4 bases and J gave up 1 base, with 15 bases separating them. CDR3 nucleotides: TGTGCCAGCAGCCCCAGGACCACGGAGGGCACAGATACGCAGTATTTT. Translated: CASSPRTTEGTDTQYF.

The chain couples TRBV3-1 to TRBJ1-3, with D unclear. The V end was cut by 0 bases, the J end by 4 bases, with 10 bases between. This CDR3 region has 15 residues. Germline CDR1 LGHDT, CDR2 YNNKEL (reference sequence). The CDR3 DNA follows: TGTGCCAGCAGCCAAGATCTTGCGGTCGGAAACACCATATATTTT. Amino acids: CASSQDLAVGNTIYF. Full variable domain (rest looked up from reference TRBV3-1 and TRBJ1-3): DTAVSQTPKYLVTQMGNDKSIKCEQNLGHDTMYWYKQDSKKFLKIMFSYNNKELIINETVPNRFSPKSPDKAHLNLHINSLELGDSAVYFCASSQDLAVGNTIYFGEGSWLTVV.

This chain connects TRBV20-1 to TRBJ2-1, with D unclear. V was trimmed by 5 bases and J by 5 bases, leaving 13 bases between them. There are 13 residues in the CDR3. CDR1 DFQATT and CDR2 SNEGSKA come from the germline V gene (reference sequence). CDR3 coding DNA: TGCAGTGCTTTGAACGGGCAGAACAATGAGCAGTTCTTC. Residues: CSALNGQNNEQFF.